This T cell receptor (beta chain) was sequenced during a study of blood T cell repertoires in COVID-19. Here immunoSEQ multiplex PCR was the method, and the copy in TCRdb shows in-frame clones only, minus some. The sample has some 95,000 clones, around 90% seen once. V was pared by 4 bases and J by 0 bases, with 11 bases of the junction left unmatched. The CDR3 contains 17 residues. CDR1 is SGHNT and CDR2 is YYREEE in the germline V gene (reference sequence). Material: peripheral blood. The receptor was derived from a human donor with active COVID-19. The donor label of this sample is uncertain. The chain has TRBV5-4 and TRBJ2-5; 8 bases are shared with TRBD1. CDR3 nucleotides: TGTGCCAGCAGCCCCACCGACAGGGGAGGCCACCAAGAGACCCAGTACTTC. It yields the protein CASSPTDRGGHQETQYF.